This is a list of T cell receptor beta chains from one sample in a study of neurological immune-mediated disorders. Using its own MiXCR run on the 5' RACE reads, TCRdb lists one record per CDR3 protein. The table has 50,000 to 60,000 distinct CDR3 sequences, less than 2.5% seen once; the top ten hold 2.5% to 3.5%. Material: PBMCs. Receptors originate from a man between 45 and 60 years old with multiple sclerosis. Each CDR3 is given with its conserved first and last residue. D genes are given only for firm matches. Expanded clones are given a class, and other clones once, few, many or no size at all.

clone size,D gene,J gene,V gene,CDR3 DNA,CDR3 protein
many,.,TRBJ1-1,TRBV7-9,TGTGCCAGCGCAGAACAGTGGCTTAACACTGAAGCTTTCTTT,CASAEQWLNTEAFF
many,TRBD2,TRBJ2-2,TRBV20-1,TGCAGTGCTAGTACTAGCGGGGGGGCCGACGGGGAGCTGTTTTTT,CSASTSGGADGELFF
many,.,TRBJ2-1,TRBV21-1,TGTGCCAGCGGTCTTCAGTCAGGAGAAGAGCAGTTCTTC,CASGLQSGEEQFF
.,.,TRBJ2-7,TRBV7-8,TGTGCCAGCAGCGTGCTTAGCGGCCCTTACGAGCAGTACTTC,CASSVLSGPYEQYF
many,.,TRBJ2-7,TRBV2,TGTGCCAGCAGTGAAATCTACGAGCAGTACTTC,CASSEIYEQYF
many,TRBD2,TRBJ2-3,TRBV5-1,TGCGCCAGCAGCGACGGGACTAGCGGGTTCACAGATACGCAGTATTTT,CASSDGTSGFTDTQYF
many,TRBD2,TRBJ2-7,TRBV7-8,TGTGCCAGCAGCTCACGATCTAGCGGGGGCCGCTACGAGCAGTACTTC,CASSSRSSGGRYEQYF
few,.,TRBJ2-3,TRBV30,TGTGCCTGGCAAGCGTATCAGGATACGCAGTATTTT,CAWQAYQDTQYF
many,.,TRBJ1-1,TRBV7-9,TGTGCCAGCAGCTTAGACAGGGTCACTGAAGCTTTCTTT,CASSLDRVTEAFF
many,.,TRBJ2-5,TRBV20-1,TGCAGTGCCGAACGACGGACCACTCAAGAGACCCAGTACTTC,CSAERRTTQETQYF
.,.,TRBJ2-2,TRBV14,TGTGCCAGCAGCCGGGAGTTGACGAACACCGGGGAGCTGTTTTTT,CASSRELTNTGELFF
many,TRBD2,TRBJ2-3,TRBV20-1,TGCAGTGCTCCCCGGACTAGCGGGGGGGCCGGGACAGATACGCAGTATTTT,CSAPRTSGGAGTDTQYF
.,TRBD2,TRBJ2-7,TRBV18,TGTGCCAGCTCACTAGCGGGGTCGACCTACGAGCAGTACTTC,CASSLAGSTYEQYF
many,.,TRBJ1-5,TRBV7-2,TGTGCCAGCTCGGGATACAATCAGCCCCAGCATTTT,CASSGYNQPQHF
many,.,TRBJ2-7,TRBV5-1,TGCGCCAGCAGCTTAAGCAAACAGGGTCCCTACGAGCAGTACTTC,CASSLSKQGPYEQYF
many,TRBD2,TRBJ2-1,TRBV20-1,TGCAGTGCTACCATTCCGGGACTAGCGTCTAATGAGCAGTTCTTC,CSATIPGLASNEQFF
many,TRBD1,TRBJ2-2,TRBV12-3/TRBV12-4,TGTGCCAGCAGTTCCGACAGGGGGCGCACCGGGGAGCTGTTTTTT,CASSSDRGRTGELFF
many,.,TRBJ1-2,TRBV20-1,TGCAGTGCTAGAGGGGCGGGAAGCACCTTC,CSARGAGSTF
many,.,TRBJ1-6,TRBV5-1,TGCGCCAGCAGCTTGCGGCAGGGAAGAAGTTCACCCCTCCACTTT,CASSLRQGRSSPLHF
many,.,TRBJ2-2,TRBV7-2,TGTGCCAGCAGATATCGACAGGAAGGGTCCGGGGAGCTGTTTTTT,CASRYRQEGSGELFF
many,.,TRBJ2-5,TRBV10-3,TGTGCCATCAGTGAGTCCCAGACTATCGCCCAGTACTTC,CAISESQTIAQYF
many,.,TRBJ2-1,TRBV3-1,TGTGCCAGCAGGGGGAACTACTACAATGAGCAGTTCTTC,CASRGNYYNEQFF
many,TRBD1,TRBJ2-7,TRBV5-1,TGCGCCAGCTACCCATCGGGGACAGGGGGCGAGCAGTACTTC,CASYPSGTGGEQYF
many,.,TRBJ1-1,TRBV12-5,TGTGCTAGTGGTTTGCCCCCTCGCAGGGTCGCGGACACTGAAGCTTTCTTT,CASGLPPRRVADTEAFF
many,TRBD1,TRBJ2-7,TRBV5-1,TGCGCCAGCAGCTTCCAGGGACAGGGTTTCCTCGAGCAGTACTTC,CASSFQGQGFLEQYF
many,TRBD2,TRBJ2-1,TRBV25-1,TGTGCCAGCATACGGGGGGGATCCTACAATGAGCAGTTCTTC,CASIRGGSYNEQFF
many,TRBD1,TRBJ1-4,TRBV5-1,TGCGCCAGCAGCTCCAACAGGGGTCAAAATGAAAAACTGTTTTTT,CASSSNRGQNEKLFF
many,.,TRBJ1-1,TRBV5-1,TGCGCCAGCAGCGGGATCAGGGGAGGCGGCACTGAAGCTTTCTTT,CASSGIRGGGTEAFF
many,.,TRBJ1-2,TRBV6-5,TGTGCCACCCATTTTCCCTATGGTTACACCTTC,CATHFPYGYTF
many,.,TRBJ2-2,TRBV12-3/TRBV12-4,TGTGCCAGCAGTTTGGCGGGGAACACCGGGGAGCTGTTTTTT,CASSLAGNTGELFF
many,TRBD1,TRBJ2-5,TRBV2,TGTGCCAGCAGTGAAAGGACAGGGTCAGAGACCCAGTACTTC,CASSERTGSETQYF
many,TRBD1,TRBJ1-5,TRBV27,TGTGCCAGCAGTTCGCGACAGGGGGTGGGATATAGCAATCAGCCCCAGCATTTT,CASSSRQGVGYSNQPQHF
many,.,TRBJ1-1,TRBV19,TGTGCCAGTAGTATCGCGTCATCTGAAGCTTTCTTT,CASSIASSEAFF
many,.,TRBJ1-4,TRBV24-1,.,CATSSSGSGFGEKLFF
many,TRBD1,TRBJ1-1,TRBV12-3/TRBV12-4,TGTGCCAGCAGTTCGTCGATCAGGGGGTACACTGAAGCTTTCTTT,CASSSSIRGYTEAFF
many,.,TRBJ2-1,TRBV3-1,TGTGCCAGCAGCCAAGATCCAGGGACTTTATACAATGAGCAGTTCTTC,CASSQDPGTLYNEQFF
many,.,TRBJ1-2,TRBV12-3/TRBV12-4,TGTGCCAGCAGTAGGGGAGGGGGACTTGGCTACACCTTC,CASSRGGGLGYTF
many,.,TRBJ1-2,TRBV30,TGTGCCTACATTAATGGAAACTATGGCTACACCTTC,CAYINGNYGYTF
many,TRBD1,TRBJ1-5,TRBV3-1,TGTGCCAGCAGCCCTGGGACAGGGGGTCAGCCCCAGCATTTT,CASSPGTGGQPQHF
many,.,TRBJ2-5,TRBV7-7,TGTGCCAGCAGCTACGACAGGAGACAAGAGACCCAGTACTTC,CASSYDRRQETQYF
many,TRBD1,TRBJ1-1,TRBV25-1,TGTGCCAGCAGTGATCCGGGACAGGGGGGCACTGAAGCTTTCTTT,CASSDPGQGGTEAFF
many,.,TRBJ1-6,TRBV3-1,TGTGCCAGCAGCCAAGGTCCTGTGGGGCTTGGCTCACCCCTCCACTTT,CASSQGPVGLGSPLHF
many,.,TRBJ2-1,TRBV7-9,TGTGCCAGCAGTCCCGGGCTGGGCTCCTACAATGAGCAGTTCTTC,CASSPGLGSYNEQFF
many,.,TRBJ2-7,TRBV20-1,TGCAGTGCTAGACGGGACAACTCCTACGAGCAGTACTTC,CSARRDNSYEQYF
many,TRBD1,TRBJ2-5,TRBV6-2/TRBV6-3,TGTGCCAGCAGTCAAGGACAGGAGCAAGAGACCCAGTACTTC,CASSQGQEQETQYF
many,TRBD1,TRBJ2-7,TRBV6-5,TGTGCCAGCAGTATGACAGGGTCCTCCTACGAGCAGTACTTC,CASSMTGSSYEQYF